One and the same sample provided the 23 T cell receptor beta chains below, sequenced in a study of T cells in women clearing cervical HPV infection. Method: immunoSEQ multiplex PCR; TCRdb's copy keeps in-frame clones and lacks some. In total, the table holds more than 40,000 clones. The sequenced material came from blood buffy coat. All receptors come from a woman between 18 and 70 years old with a cervical HPV16 infection that either progressed to CIN3+ or cleared (not recorded which).

Note on this clone: The CDR3 end is not reached by the read, which stops 3 residues before it; the germline J gene fills it in. This chain links TRBV5-4 with TRBJ2-5; D call uncertain. CDR1 and CDR2 from the germline V gene are SGHNT and YYREEE (reference sequence). CDR3 length: 14 amino acids. Trimming removed 0 bases at V and 2 bases at J, with 8 bases between. The CDR3 bases that were read are TGTGCCAGCAGCTTGGGGCAACTACAAGAGACC. Translating gives CASSLGQLQET. The CDR3 as a whole reads CASSLGQLQETQYF.

Note on this clone: Read sequence stops 3 residues before the CDR3 end, and the germline J gene provides the missing end. The chain combines TRBV5-6 with TRBJ1-2; the match to TRBD1 covers 10 bases. CDR1 is SGHDT, CDR2 YYEEEE, per germline. The CDR3 runs to 14 residues. CDR3 bases read: TGTGCCAGCAGCTGGGACAGGGGATCGGGAGGC. Translating it yields CASSWDRGSGG. The whole CDR3 is CASSWDRGSGGYTF.

On this clone itself: Sequencing ends 3 residues short of the CDR3 end; the germline J gene provides the rest. The chain uses TRBV9 and TRBJ2-7, with 7 bases that match TRBD2. The CDR3 totals 14 residues. The trim removed 0 bases at V and 2 bases at J, leaving 2 bases unmatched. Germline V gene data show CDR1 as SGDLS and CDR2 as YYNGEE. CDR3 bases read: TGTGCCAGCAGCGTAGATGGGACTACCTACGAG. Its translation: CASSVDGTTYE. The CDR3 reads in full as CASSVDGTTYEQYF. Full variable domain (remainder filled in from reference TRBV9 and TRBJ2-7): DSGVTQTPKHLITATGQRVTLRCSPRSGDLSVYWYQQSLDQGLQFLIQYYNGEERAKGNILERFSAQQFPDLHSELNLSSLELGDSALYFCASSVDGTTYEQYFGPGTRLTVT.

A note on this clone: The observed sequence ends 3 residues before the CDR3 terminus, with the missing tail filled in from the germline J gene. This chain joins TRBV19 and TRBJ1-6; 9 bases fit TRBD1. The CDR3 sequence is 15 residues long. Germline V CDR1 and CDR2: LNHDA, SQIVND (reference sequence). Trimming removed 0 bases from V and 7 bases from J; junction bases left unmatched: 1. The CDR3 protein is CASSIEGQGNSPLHF. Incomplete CDR3 DNA: TGTGCCAGTAGTATAGAGGGACAGGGAAATTCACCC.

In the case of this clone: The read ends 3 residues before the CDR3 terminus; that terminus is restored from the germline J gene. The V and J genes are TRBV4-1 and TRBJ1-6, with TRBD1 identical over 10 bases. The CDR3 contains 16 residues. The V gene's germline CDR1 is MGHRA and CDR2 YSYEKL. Trimming removed 2 bases from V and 10 bases from J; junction bases left unmatched: 8. CDR3 amino acids: CASSQLGTGEKSPLHF. The DNA read from the CDR3 is TGCGCCAGCAGCCAACTCGGGACAGGGGAGAAGTCACCC.

Worth noting for this clone: The read stops 3 residues short of the end of the CDR3; the missing end is completed from the germline J gene. The chain uses TRBV10-3 and TRBJ2-7; D call uncertain. Trimming left V 3 bases short and J 6 bases short, with 9 bases between. CDR1 and CDR2 (germline): ENHRY, SYGVKD. This CDR3 has 12 amino acids. The covered CDR3 bases are TGTGCCATCAGTGATCCCAACATCGAG. It codes for CAISDPNIE. The full CDR3 is CAISDPNIEQYF.

To note about this clone: The read ends 3 residues before the CDR3 terminus; that terminus is restored from the germline J gene. The rearrangement uses TRBV4-1 and TRBJ2-7; 7 bases align to TRBD2. CDR3 size: 15 residues. Germline trimming cut 0 bases from V and 3 bases from J; bases unmatched to any gene: 5. Per germline, CDR1 MGHRA and CDR2 YSYEKL. Incomplete CDR3 DNA: TGCGCCAGCAGCCAAGAACGAGCGGGGAGCTACGAG. This codes for CASSQERAGSYE. From start to end, the CDR3 is CASSQERAGSYEQYF.

As regards this clone: The read ends 3 residues shy of where the CDR3 ends; the end is completed using the germline J gene. The chain employs TRBV30 and TRBJ2-7; 10 bases map to TRBD1. This CDR3 contains 15 residues. V was pared by 3 bases and J by 6 bases, with 11 bases of the junction left unmatched. Looked up from germline, CDR1 is GTSNPN and CDR2 is SVGIG (reference sequence). This CDR3 reads CAWRRPGQGPVEQYF. The CDR3 DNA, read in part, is TGTGCCTGGAGACGCCCGGGACAGGGGCCCGTCGAG.

Of note for this clone: The CDR3 end falls 3 residues outside the read, so it is completed with the germline J gene. V usage is TRBV29-1 and J usage is TRBJ1-3; 8 bases are a match to TRBD1. The germline V gene encodes CDR1 SQVTM and CDR2 ANQGSEA. The length of the CDR3 is 18 residues. V was clipped by 0 bases and J by 1 base; unmatched bases: 11. CDR3 DNA, as far as it was read: TGCAGCGTTGAAGACCTCTTGGACAGGGATGGGTCTGGAAACACC. Protein: CSVEDLLDRDGSGNT. The CDR3 as a whole reads CSVEDLLDRDGSGNTIYF.

Note on this clone: The sequenced fragment ends 3 residues before the CDR3 boundary, so the rest is inferred from the germline J gene. The J gene is TRBJ2-2, the V gene TRBV12-3 or TRBV12-4; 10 bases are shared with TRBD1. This CDR3 has 12 amino acids. The DNA read from the CDR3 is TGTGCCAGCAGTAGCCGGGACAGGGGG. This translates into CASSSRDRG. In full, the CDR3 reads CASSSRDRGLFF.

Remarks on this clone: Coverage ceases 3 residues before the CDR3 finishes, and the germline J gene fills in the end. The V gene is TRBV5-1, the J gene TRBJ1-2; no clear D. There are 11 residues in the CDR3. CDR1 SGHRS and CDR2 YFSETQ come from the germline V gene. CDR3 sequence reads: CASSAFYDYTF. The CDR3 bases that were read are TGCGCCAGCAGCGCCTTCTACGAC.

On this clone itself: The CDR3 extends 3 residues past the end of the read, so its final part is completed from the germline J gene. This chain links TRBV2 with TRBJ2-3, with D perhaps matching TRBD1 (6 bases). The CDR3 consists of 15 residues. The germline V gene has CDR1 SNHLY and CDR2 FYNNEI. V was pared by 2 bases and J by 6 bases, with 15 bases between. The sequenced part of the CDR3 DNA is TGTGCCAGCAGTGAAAGCACAGGGCGGGCGGATACG. This sequence encodes CASSESTGRADT. In full, the CDR3 is CASSESTGRADTQYF.

Regarding this clone: Read coverage stops 3 residues before the CDR3 terminus; the germline J gene supplies the remainder. The genes are TRBV7-9 and TRBJ1-2; TRBD1 matches at 9 bases. After removal of 3 bases from V and 6 bases from J, the junction contained 5 bases not matched to a gene. The CDR3 runs to 14 residues. Germline lookup yields CDR1 SEHNR and CDR2 FQNEAQ (reference sequence). The CDR3 DNA, read in part, is TGTGCCAGCAGCTTCCAACAGGGGGCGGATGGC. It specifies CASSFQQGADG. The whole CDR3 sequence reads CASSFQQGADGYTF.

About this clone: The read gets to within 3 residues of the CDR3 end, and the germline J gene fills in the rest. The V and J genes are TRBV30 and TRBJ2-1, with D perhaps matching TRBD1 (6 bases). CDR3 length equals 13 residues. V was pared by 4 bases and J by 6 bases, with 13 bases between. Germline CDR1 and CDR2: GTSNPN and SVGIG (reference sequence). The chain's CDR3 is CAWNRDELNEQFF. CDR3 bases read: TGTGCCTGGAACAGGGACGAACTCAATGAG.

Remarks on this clone: The CDR3 is cut off 3 residues early in the read; its end comes from the germline J gene. This rearrangement joins TRBV7-9 to TRBJ1-2, with a possible D match to TRBD1 (5 bases). Germline V gene data show CDR1 as SEHNR and CDR2 as FQNEAQ (reference sequence). The CDR3 is 15 residues long. CDR3 DNA, as far as it was read: TGTGCCAGCAGGGTTGGGTCCTCCTCCAGGGATACC. It encodes CASRVGSSSRDT. The CDR3 in its entirety is CASRVGSSSRDTYTF.

As concerns this clone: The CDR3 is cut off 3 residues early in the read; its end comes from the germline J gene. The J gene is TRBJ2-3, the V gene TRBV20-1; 10 bases agree with TRBD2. The V segment lost 6 bases and the J segment 4 bases; nucleotides outside the gene matches: 16. Germline CDR1 reads DFQATT; CDR2 reads SNEGSKA (reference sequence). The CDR3 totals 17 residues. Incomplete CDR3 DNA: TGCAGTGCCGTCGAAACGGCTAGCGGGGGTTGGTCAGATACG. Amino acid sequence: CSAVETASGGWSDT. The whole CDR3 sequence reads CSAVETASGGWSDTQYF.

Notes on this clone: The CDR3 end falls 3 residues outside the read, so it is completed with the germline J gene. J is TRBJ1-5 and V is TRBV14; the match to TRBD1 covers 7 bases. With V trimmed by 8 bases and J by 0 bases, 10 bases remained unmatched. Germline V gene lookup returns CDR1 SGHDN and CDR2 FVKESK. The CDR3 contains 16 residues. CDR3 region: CASRAGTAYSNQPQHF. The CDR3 DNA, read in part, is TGTGCCAGCCGAGCCGGGACAGCTTATAGCAATCAGCCC.

Of note for this clone: The read ends 3 residues before the CDR3 terminus; that terminus is restored from the germline J gene. The chain carries TRBV7-3 and TRBJ2-2, with D possibly TRBD1 on 5 matching bases. Germline-derived CDR1 and CDR2 are SGHTA and FQGTGA. The CDR3 contains 15 residues. The CDR3 is CASSLMESGANVLFF. The sequenced CDR3 bases are TGTGCCAGCAGCTTAATGGAGTCTGGGGCCAACGTG.

For this clone: Read sequence stops 3 residues before the CDR3 end, and the germline J gene provides the missing end. The J gene is TRBJ2-5, the V gene TRBV5-1; 10 bases agree with TRBD2. Germline-derived CDR1 and CDR2 are SGHRS and YFSETQ. The CDR3 has 14 residues. Trimming cost V 4 bases and J 5 bases; bases outside gene matches: 5. The sequenced part of the CDR3 DNA is TGCGCCAGCAGCGACGGGACTAGCGTTGAGACC. Encoded protein: CASSDGTSVET. The full CDR3 is CASSDGTSVETQYF.

As regards this clone: The read comes to an end 3 residues before the CDR3 does, leaving the germline J gene to fill in the end. This rearrangement joins TRBV7-8 to TRBJ2-7; 8 positions match TRBD1. V lost 0 bases and J lost 1; bases outside the gene matches: 11. In germline, CDR1 is SGHVS, CDR2 FQNEAQ. The CDR3 extends over 18 amino acids. The CDR3 loop is CASSLAGQGASKSYEQYF. The sequenced part of the CDR3 DNA is TGTGCCAGCAGCTTAGCTGGCCAGGGGGCTAGTAAATCCTACGAG.

As concerns this clone: Read data end 3 residues before the CDR3 end; the end is taken from the germline J gene. The chain links TRBV20-1 to TRBJ1-1, with D possibly matching TRBD1 (5 bases). CDR3 length equals 11 residues. Germline V gene data show CDR1 as DFQATT and CDR2 as SNEGSKA (reference sequence). The CDR3 DNA, read in part, is TGCAGTGCTCCCAGGGTGGAAGAA. Protein product: CSAPRVEE. The complete CDR3 reads CSAPRVEEAFF.

Of note for this clone: The read stops 3 residues short of the end of the CDR3; the missing end is completed from the germline J gene. Other DNA sequences in the sample encode the same CDR3. The chain carries TRBV7-3 and TRBJ2-3; TRBD1 agrees at 7 bases. This CDR3 comprises 14 residues. CDR1 SGHTA and CDR2 FQGTGA come from the germline V gene. Trimming removed 5 bases from V and 2 bases from J; junction bases left unmatched: 4. The CDR3 DNA, read in part, is TGTGCCAGCAGCCTAGACAGGGCCACAGATACG. Translating gives CASSLDRATDT. In full, the CDR3 reads CASSLDRATDTQYF.

The sequenced CDR3 bases are TGTGCCAGCACCAGAAGCAATCAGCCC. It translates to CASTRSNQP. The CDR3 in full is CASTRSNQPQHF. The chain is built from TRBV6-2 or TRBV6-3 and TRBJ1-5, with D hard to call. Read data end 3 residues before the CDR3 end; the end is taken from the germline J gene. CDR3 length: 12 amino acids. V was shortened by 7 bases and J by 1 base, with 5 bases between the two germline ends. CDR1 and CDR2 from the germline V gene are MNHEY and SVGEGT.